This TCR beta chain originates from a study of T cells in localized non-small cell lung cancer. Clones were read by immunoSEQ multiplex PCR, and TCRdb kept only the in-frame ones, dropping some. This repertoire shows about 35,000 clones, around 93% found once; its top ten account for about 10%. The CDR3 consists of 13 residues. CDR1 is SGHTA and CDR2 is FQGNSA in the germline V gene. The V and J ends lost 2 bases and 1 base respectively, with 4 bases between them. As for this clone: What it recognizes is unknown.

Study-wide results and limits: Adjacent lung exhibited a median of about 50 among the 100 most abundant tumor clones. Prolonged overall survival went with higher T cell density in the blood. The study found T cell clonality highest in uninvolved adjacent lung, above tumor.

This chain joins TRBV7-2 and TRBJ2-3, with no clear D. This specimen was peripheral blood mononuclear cells, taken before any cancer treatment. The source of this sequence is a female donor over 55 with stage II lung adenocarcinoma. The CDR3 bases are TGTGCCAGCAGCTTATTAGGCACAGATACGCAGTATTTT. Its protein product is CASSLLGTDTQYF.